Following are 10 T cell receptor beta chains from one sample sequenced in a study of cytomegalovirus exposure and HLA in healthy donors. Primers: 60 Vbeta forward and 13 Jbeta reverse. TCRdb's table, derived via immunoSEQ multiplex PCR, lists solely in-frame clones and lacks some. This table holds 90,000 to 110,000 clones, about 12% found once. Sequencing was done on a sample of PBMCs. The receptors were gathered from a middle-aged man in good health and CMV-seropositive.

The V and J genes are TRBV7-3 and TRBJ2-2; TRBD2 is a possible D gene (6 bases). Germline-derived CDR1 and CDR2 are SGHTA and FQGTGA. With 6 bases removed from V and 6 bases from J, the gap between germline ends came to 17 bases. The CDR3 has 15 residues. CDR3 in DNA: TGTGCCAGCAGAACGGGACTCCTCGTCTCCGGGGAGCTGTTTTTT. Amino acid sequence: CASRTGLLVSGELFF.

This clone appeared a few times. V usage is TRBV7-9 and J usage is TRBJ2-7, with TRBD2 matching over 7 bases. Germline V gene data show CDR1 as SEHNR and CDR2 as FQNEAQ (reference sequence). Losses at the gene ends were 5 bases for V and 0 bases for J; bases not matched to a gene: 7. CDR3 size: 15 residues. CDR3 region: CASSDSGPHSYEQYF. The CDR3 DNA is TGTGCCAGCAGCGATAGCGGGCCACACTCCTACGAGCAGTACTTC.

The V call is TRBV6-5, the J call TRBJ1-1; 8 bases map to TRBD1. Trimming at V came to 3 bases and at J to 3 bases, leaving 3 bases not matched to a gene. CDR1 MNHEY and CDR2 SVGAGI come from the germline V gene. The CDR3 extends over 14 amino acids. The CDR3 sequence: CASSYRQGYTEAFF. The CDR3, as DNA: TGTGCCAGCAGTTATCGACAGGGGTACACTGAAGCTTTCTTT.

This clone was seen only a few times. The J gene is TRBJ2-7, the V gene TRBV7-8; TRBD1 is a possible D gene (7 bases). Trimming pared 5 bases from V and 7 bases from J, leaving 24 bases between. Germline CDR1 is SGHVS and CDR2 is FQNEAQ. This CDR3 contains 16 residues. The CDR3 spells CASSPLEGALSGEQYF. The CDR3 region has the DNA TGTGCCAGCAGCCCCTTGGAGGGGGCCCTCTCTGGAGAGCAGTACTTC.

The chain couples TRBV6-6 to TRBJ2-2; possible D gene TRBD1, 6 bases. Deletions cut 4 bases from V and 3 bases from J, with 15 bases between. The CDR3 has 16 residues. The germline V gene has CDR1 MNHNY and CDR2 SVGAGI (reference sequence). CDR3 coding DNA: TGTGCCAGCAGTTCCGTCGGACAGCCTTACACCGGGGAGCTGTTTTTT. This translates into CASSSVGQPYTGELFF.

This chain joins TRBV6-5 and TRBJ2-1; TRBD2 matches 7 bases. Trimming took 0 bases from V and 4 from J; bases not matched to a gene: 6. The CDR3 contains 16 residues. The germline gives CDR1 MNHEY, CDR2 SVGAGI. The CDR3 spells CASSYSAGALYNEQFF. In nucleotides, the CDR3 is TGTGCCAGCAGTTACTCGGCGGGAGCTCTTTACAATGAGCAGTTCTTC.

This clone appeared a few times. This rearrangement joins TRBV9 to TRBJ2-1; a weak D match, TRBD2 (5 bases). Trimming shortened V by 2 bases and J by 4 bases, and 10 bases separated the two germline ends. This CDR3 has 14 amino acids. Germline CDR1 reads SGDLS; CDR2 reads YYNGEE. Here the CDR3 reads CASSVYGGYNEQFF. Here the CDR3 DNA reads TGTGCCAGCAGCGTGTATGGCGGGTACAATGAGCAGTTCTTC.

This clone occurred a few times. The CDR3 DNA reads TGTGCCAGCAGCTTCACAGGCTGGGGCAAAAACATTCAGTACTTC. Translated: CASSFTGWGKNIQYF. V usage is TRBV2 and J usage is TRBJ2-4, with D perhaps matching TRBD1 (5 bases). Trimming shortened V by 6 bases and J by 3 bases, and 15 bases separated the two germline ends. Germline CDR1 is SNHLY and CDR2 is FYNNEI. The CDR3 is 15 amino acids.

The gene calls are TRBV5-1 and TRBJ2-5; 7 nucleotides agree with TRBD2. After removal of 4 bases from V and 5 bases from J, the junction contained 8 bases not matched to a gene. Germline CDR1 is SGHRS and CDR2 is YFSETQ. The CDR3 has 14 amino acids. CDR3: CASSPGGPGETQYF. The CDR3 DNA is TGCGCCAGCAGCCCGGGAGGCCCGGGTGAGACCCAGTACTTC.

This chain joins TRBV19 and TRBJ2-3, with D perhaps matching TRBD1 (5 bases). Germline loops: CDR1 LNHDA, CDR2 SQIVND (reference sequence). The CDR3 has 14 amino acids. Trimming took 2 bases from V and 0 from J, leaving 6 bases between them. This CDR3 reads CASSIRTSTDTQYF. CDR3 in DNA: TGTGCCAGTAGTATACGGACAAGCACAGATACGCAGTATTTT. The full variable domain, completed using reference TRBV19 and TRBJ2-3, is DGGITQSPKYLFRKEGQNVTLSCEQNLNHDAMYWYRQDPGQGLRLIYYSQIVNDFQKGDIAEGYSVSREKKESFPLTVTSAQKNPTAFYLCASSIRTSTDTQYFGPGTRLTVL.